This T cell receptor (beta chain) was retrieved from a study of tumor-infiltrating lymphocytes in oesophageal squamous cell carcinoma (dated by TCRdb to about 2016). Details on this clonotype: Its antigen remains undetermined. No much larger clone is present one base from it, and per-base qualities are unavailable.

Library construction relied on PCR. The sequencing machine was an Illumina HiSeq 2000. TCRdb trimmed the raw reads at Q25, called clones with MiXCR and kept productive beta chains. Identical CDR3 proteins give one entry, which carries the most common genes and DNA. Within this sample are under 20,000 distinct CDR3 sequences, with around 40% of them counted one time only. 6.5% to 8.5% of the sample is in the top ten clones. This clonotype was sampled from a male donor with esophageal squamous cell carcinoma. The sequenced material came from blood.

Read as DNA, the sequence is TGTGCCAGCAGCCGCGGAAAGGGGGCAAATTCCTGGCAGTACTTC. Its amino acids are CASSRGKGANSWQYF. In this chain, TRBV7-2 is recombined with TRBJ2-7; 7 central nucleotides agree with TRBD1. For this chain, trimming is 5 bases at the V end and 9 bases at the J end, and the number of junction bases without a gene match is 16. The CDR3 holds 15 amino acids from the cysteine to the phenylalanine. Of all the DNA, just the CDR3 is kept, 45 bases in frame from base 1. CDR1 and CDR2 are drawn from the germline V gene: SGHTA, FQGNSA.